The rows below give T cell receptor beta chains drawn from one sample of a study of regulatory T cells in long-lasting Graves disease. TCRdb re-derived calls from the multiplex PCR reads in MiXCR, one entry per CDR3 protein. Of a few hundred thousand distinct CDR3 sequences listed, roughly a quarter were seen once; the top ten hold roughly a quarter. This sample comprised peripheral blood mononuclear cells (PBMCs), obtained when the disease was refractory, from a patient treated with antithyroid drugs. The receptors shown here come from a female donor with Graves disease. The CDR3 runs from the conserved cysteine through the conserved F or W. Each record gives: J gene, V gene, clone size, D gene, CDR3 length, CDR3 DNA, CDR3 protein. A D gene is named only where the DNA matches it firmly. Not every row has a clone size; where given, it reads once, few, many or a size class.

J: TRBJ2-7; V: TRBV13; size: .; D: .; length: 14; DNA: TGTGCCAGCAGCCTCCAGACCTCGCCCTACGGGCAGTACTTC; CDR3: CASSLQTSPYGQYF
J: TRBJ1-5; V: TRBV5-1; size: few; D: .; length: 13; DNA: TGCGCCAGCAGCTTGGAGCCGGACGGGCCCCAGCATTTT; CDR3: CASSLEPDGPQHF
J: TRBJ1-6; V: TRBV4-1; size: .; D: .; length: 12; DNA: TGCGCCAGCAGCCAAGATGGGTCACCCCTCCACTTT; CDR3: CASSQDGSPLHF
J: TRBJ2-7; V: TRBV20-1; size: many; D: .; length: 14; DNA: TGCAGTGCTAGAGATAGAGGGAGTCCCTGGGAGCAGTACTTC; CDR3: CSARDRGSPWEQYF
J: TRBJ2-1; V: TRBV6-2/TRBV6-3; size: .; D: .; length: 16; DNA: TGTGCCAGCATTGGGGGGCCCCCGTGGGGTTACAATGAGCAGTTCTTC; CDR3: CASIGGPPWGYNEQFF
J: TRBJ1-1; V: TRBV5-1; size: .; D: TRBD1; length: 15; DNA: TGCGCCAGCAGCCCCACGGCAGGGGGTAGCACTGAAGCTTTCTTT; CDR3: CASSPTAGGSTEAFF
J: TRBJ1-1; V: TRBV7-2; size: .; D: .; length: 16; DNA: TGTGCCAGCAGCTTAGGAGAGGCCCGACCGAACACTGAAGCTTTCTTT; CDR3: CASSLGEARPNTEAFF
J: TRBJ2-2; V: TRBV7-2; size: .; D: .; length: 14; DNA: TGTGCCAGCAGCTTTAAAGTTGGCGCCGGGGAGCTGTTTTTT; CDR3: CASSFKVGAGELFF
J: TRBJ2-4; V: TRBV20-1; size: .; D: .; length: 12; DNA: TGCAGTGCTGCACCCCAGGGATACATTCAGTACTTC; CDR3: CSAAPQGYIQYF
J: TRBJ1-1; V: TRBV15; size: many; D: .; length: 15; DNA: TGTGCCACCAGCTTAGGAGAAGGGATGAACACTGAAGCTTTCTTT; CDR3: CATSLGEGMNTEAFF
J: TRBJ2-2; V: TRBV27; size: few; D: .; length: 13; DNA: TGTGCCAGCAGTTCGACTTACACCGGGGAGCTGTTTTTT; CDR3: CASSSTYTGELFF